Listed below are T cell receptor beta chains from one sample, sequenced in a study of T cells in Graves' hyperthyroidism and ophthalmopathy. TCRdb processed the multiplex PCR reads anew with MiXCR; each CDR3 protein has one entry. The sample lists around 350,000 distinct CDR3 sequences, 13% to 15% seen once, with roughly a fifth in the top ten. Sequenced sample: blood. These receptors were obtained from a woman aged 60-75 years with Graves' ophthalmopathy. CDR3s include the opening cysteine and the closing phenylalanine or tryptophan. Fields, in order: V gene, D gene, J gene, CDR3 protein. D genes are given only for firm matches.

>TRBV27|-|TRBJ1-5
CASKQGRNQPQHF
>TRBV3-1|-|TRBJ1-6
CASSQEYISYNSPLHF
>TRBV5-1|TRBD1|TRBJ2-2
CASSSGTGDGELFF
>TRBV28|-|TRBJ1-2
CASSLPDKGYTF
>TRBV5-1|-|TRBJ2-5
CASSLFPSGGRETQYF
>TRBV28|-|TRBJ2-3
CASSSHGASDTDTQYF
>TRBV5-5|-|TRBJ2-2
CASSLGTANTGELFF
>TRBV11-2|TRBD2|TRBJ2-1
CASSPWTSGSYNEQFF
>TRBV5-1|-|TRBJ1-3
CASSLGGPQAIYF
>TRBV4-1|-|TRBJ2-7
CASSRGEGSYEQYF
>TRBV29-1|-|TRBJ1-3
CSVGGAGHSGNTIYF
>TRBV30|-|TRBJ2-5
CAWAGSGAQYF
>TRBV5-6|TRBD1|TRBJ1-1
CASSQTGGWAEAFF
>TRBV7-3|TRBD2|TRBJ2-1
CASSRTSGDNEQFF
>TRBV12-3/TRBV12-4|-|TRBJ1-6
CASSLRGSSPLHF
>TRBV20-1|TRBD1|TRBJ2-1
CSASLGQGPYNEQFF
>TRBV6-5|-|TRBJ2-7
CASSYSTAYGGTSQYF
>TRBV9|-|TRBJ2-2
CASSTPILRTSKNTGELFF
>TRBV7-8|TRBD2|TRBJ2-1
CASSFPGTSGRGEQFF
>TRBV20-1|TRBD1|TRBJ2-7
CSARSLSGTGGVRGLDEQYF
>TRBV10-3|TRBD1|TRBJ2-3
CAISVQGRADTQYF
>TRBV3-1|TRBD2|TRBJ2-2
CASSQTVLAGGLDTGELFF
>TRBV12-3/TRBV12-4|TRBD2|TRBJ2-1
CASSLTATSGRNEQFF
>TRBV2|-|TRBJ1-5
CASSVGPRSQPQHF
>TRBV28|TRBD1|TRBJ2-7
CASSPNEGQAPYEQYF
>TRBV5-5|-|TRBJ2-7
CASSLDPGAVSYEQYF
>TRBV20-1|-|TRBJ2-4
CSAMDSQVRIQYF